Shown below are 17 T cell receptor beta chains from a single sample sequenced in a study of beta chain features in type 1 diabetes (dated by TCRdb to the late 2010s). The library came from the immunoSEQ multiplex PCR assay. All of the isolated RNA was reverse transcribed with the High Capacity cDNA Reverse Transcription Kit, so expressed TCRB transcripts were sequenced. The source is immuneACCESS, and TCRdb retained only in-frame sequences with V and J called. Part of the clones is not carried over; for the studies checked, unresolved V genes explain less than half of this, and the remainder is unexplained. The sample table contains more than 60,000 clones; only one count was recorded for about 61% of them. Roughly 2.2% of the sample is taken by the ten largest. The sequenced sample consisted of Tregs from blood. What the cell subset or site label conveys for this sample: regulatory CD4+ T cells. The receptors come from a young woman in good health.

This clone appeared a single time. J is TRBJ2-7 and V is TRBV7-9; no clear D. The CDR3 extends over 13 amino acids. V gave up 0 bases and J gave up 6 bases, with 9 bases separating them. Germline-derived CDR1 and CDR2 are SEHNR and FQNEAQ (reference sequence). CDR3 amino acids: CASSLAPGGEQYF. CDR3 bases: TGTGCCAGCAGCTTAGCACCGGGTGGCGAGCAGTACTTC.

V gene TRBV29-1 combines with J gene TRBJ1-2, with 9 positions matching TRBD1. Per germline, CDR1 SQVTM and CDR2 ANQGSEA. The CDR3 consists of 12 residues. The V segment lost 7 bases and the J segment 8 bases; nucleotides outside the gene matches: 8. CDR3 sequence (DNA): TGCAGCGATCTGGACAGGGGTAGAGGCTACACCTTC. This gives the protein CSDLDRGRGYTF.

The genes are TRBV5-1 and TRBJ2-3; 10 bases match TRBD2. CDR3 size: 15 residues. V lost 0 bases, J lost 4 bases, and 2 bases stayed unmatched. Germline CDR1 is SGHRS and CDR2 is YFSETQ. The CDR3 DNA sequence: TGCGCCAGCAGCTTGGCTAGCGGGAGACCAGATACGCAGTATTTT. Translated: CASSLASGRPDTQYF.

The genes are TRBV5-4 and TRBJ2-7; tentative D call: TRBD1 (6 bases). V was clipped by 1 base and J by 3 bases, with 8 bases between them. The CDR3 contains 13 residues. The germline V gene encodes CDR1 SGHNT and CDR2 YYREEE (reference sequence). In DNA form, the CDR3 reads TGTGCCAGCAGCTTGACAGGGCGCTACGAGCAGTACTTC. This sequence encodes CASSLTGRYEQYF.

The J gene is TRBJ1-2, the V gene TRBV29-1; 11 bases match TRBD1. V lost 6 bases and J lost 4; bases outside the gene matches: 1. The CDR3 loop spans 12 amino acids. Germline CDR1 reads SQVTM; CDR2 reads ANQGSEA. DNA of the CDR3: TGCAGCGTCGGGACAGGGGGCTATGGCTACACCTTC. It encodes CSVGTGGYGYTF.

The gene calls are TRBV5-4 and TRBJ2-1, with 13 bases fitting TRBD2. J gave up 7 bases and V 4 bases, and 5 bases lay outside the gene matches. The germline CDR1 and CDR2 sequences are SGHNT and YYREEE (reference sequence). The CDR3 extends over 15 amino acids. CDR3 bases: TGTGCCAGCAGCCCGGGACTAGCGGGATGGAATGAGCAGTTCTTC. Protein product: CASSPGLAGWNEQFF.

This clone showed up just a few times. The chain carries TRBV5-5 and TRBJ1-1, with 8 bases aligning to TRBD1. The V and J ends lost 2 bases and 5 bases, in that order; junction bases with no gene match: 2. The CDR3 runs 13 residues. Germline V CDR1 and CDR2: SGHKS, YYEKEE (reference sequence). Here the CDR3 reads CASSLQGGTEAFF. The CDR3 DNA reads as TGTGCCAGCAGCTTACAGGGGGGAACTGAAGCTTTCTTT.

The rearrangement uses TRBV15 and TRBJ1-5; D unclear. The CDR3 is made up of 14 amino acids. The germline CDR1 and CDR2 sequences are LNHNV and YYDKDF (reference sequence). Trimming left V 6 bases short and J 0 bases short, with 9 bases between. CDR3 sequence: CATSGGYSNQPQHF. Here the CDR3 DNA reads TGTGCCACCAGTGGCGGGTATAGCAATCAGCCCCAGCATTTT.

V usage is TRBV5-1 and J usage is TRBJ2-1, with 9 bases matching TRBD1. J gave up 7 bases and V 5 bases, and 7 bases lay outside the gene matches. There are 14 residues in the CDR3. Germline V CDR1 and CDR2: SGHRS, YFSETQ. The CDR3 DNA is TGCGCCAGCAGATCGACAGGGGGAAGTAATGAGCAGTTCTTC. Protein: CASRSTGGSNEQFF.

This clone was seen a handful of times. This chain links TRBV7-9 with TRBJ2-5; no definite D call. V was trimmed by 2 bases and J by 5 bases, leaving 9 bases between them. Germline CDR1 reads SEHNR; CDR2 reads FQNEAQ (reference sequence). The CDR3 consists of 13 residues. Here the CDR3 reads CASSLTFGETQYF. The CDR3 nucleotides read TGTGCCAGCAGCTTAACGTTCGGGGAGACCCAGTACTTC.

The J gene is TRBJ1-5, the V gene TRBV6-5; D is undetermined. This CDR3 is 14 amino acids long. Deletions cut 6 bases from V and 4 bases from J, with 13 bases between. Germline V gives CDR1 MNHEY, CDR2 SVGAGI. The CDR3 is CASSPSPRNQPQHF. As DNA, the CDR3 is TGTGCCAGCAGCCCGAGCCCTCGGAATCAGCCCCAGCATTTT.

This clone was picked up a small number of times. The chain links TRBV6-1 to TRBJ1-1; the D gene is possibly TRBD1 (5 bases). The CDR3 contains 12 residues. Germline CDR1 reads MNHNS; CDR2 reads SASEGT. Trimming removed 5 bases at V and 10 bases at J, with 14 bases between. CDR3 protein: CASSPLSGGAFF. For the CDR3, the DNA is TGTGCCAGCAGTCCCTTATCCGGGGGAGCTTTCTTT.

Here the CDR3 DNA reads TGTGCCAGCAGCTTAGAAGGCAGGCAGGGTAGTTATTCACCCCTCCACTTT. Translated, it gives CASSLEGRQGSYSPLHF. The chain has TRBV7-2 and TRBJ1-6; TRBD1 might be the D (5 bases). This CDR3 comprises 17 residues. The germline V gene encodes CDR1 SGHTA and CDR2 FQGNSA. Trimming pared 1 base from V and 8 bases from J, leaving 18 bases between.

This chain uses TRBV5-1 with TRBJ2-7; D might be TRBD1 (5 bases). The CDR3 loop spans 11 amino acids. Trimming stripped 1 base from V and 6 bases from J, with 5 bases between. Per the germline V gene, CDR1 is SGHRS and CDR2 is YFSETQ. Written as DNA, the CDR3 is TGCGCCAGCAGCTTGAGGGGCGAGCAGTACTTC. It yields the protein CASSLRGEQYF.

The genes are TRBV5-4 and TRBJ2-5, with TRBD1 identical over 9 bases. The V and J ends lost 3 bases and 2 bases, in that order; junction bases with no gene match: 2. The CDR3 is 14 residues long. The germline V gene has CDR1 SGHNT and CDR2 YYREEE (reference sequence). The CDR3 protein is CASSSGTGQETQYF. The CDR3 bases are TGTGCCAGCAGCTCCGGGACAGGGCAAGAGACCCAGTACTTC.

This clone was picked up a small number of times. The V call is TRBV5-4, the J call TRBJ2-5; 12 positions match TRBD2. V gave up 3 bases and J gave up 0 bases; unmatched junction bases: 3. Germline lookup yields CDR1 SGHNT and CDR2 YYREEE (reference sequence). The CDR3 is 16 amino acids. CDR3 region: CASSSGTSGYQETQYF. CDR3 bases: TGTGCCAGCAGCTCCGGGACTAGCGGGTACCAAGAGACCCAGTACTTC.

This clone was observed a single time. V and J are TRBV7-9 and TRBJ1-4; the D gene is possibly TRBD1 (5 bases). The CDR3 loop spans 12 amino acids. The ends were cut back, 3 bases at V and 13 bases at J, with 12 bases in the middle. CDR1 and CDR2 from the germline V gene are SEHNR and FQNEAQ (reference sequence). The CDR3 region is CASSLEGRGLFF. DNA for the CDR3: TGTGCCAGCAGCTTGGAGGGAAGGGGACTGTTTTTT. Supplemented by reference TRBV7-9 and TRBJ1-4, the full variable domain reads DTGVSQNPRHKITKRGQNVTFRCDPISEHNRLYWYRQTLGQGPEFLTYFQNEAQLEKSRLLSDRFSAERPKGSFSTLEIQRTEQGDSAMYLCASSLEGRGLFFGSGTQLSVL.